The clone carrying this TCR beta chain appeared many times. What it binds is unknown. These data come from a study of CD8 T cells in ankylosing spondylitis. General study findings and limits: In synovial fluid and blood from reactive arthritis, some motif variants were previously reported. Blood of patients with ankylosing spondylitis appeared to be characterized by a TCR beta motif of eight or nine highly homologous variants.

The CDR3 is 14 residues long. The V end lost 4 bases, the J end lost 7 bases, and 14 bases lay between the germline ends. CDR1 is KGHSH and CDR2 is LQKENI in the germline V gene. TCRdb fed the 5' RACE reads into MiXCR, producing one record per CDR3 protein. Here the sample spans 500,000 to 650,000 distinct CDR3 sequences, approximately 5.3% being singletons. The TCR originated in a male donor with ankylosing spondylitis. What was sequenced was blood, either unsorted or a sorted T cell fraction (not recorded which). This chain links TRBV18 with TRBJ2-1, with D unresolved. DNA of the CDR3: TGTGCCAGCTCACTTAATGCCGGCCGTAATGAGCAGTTCTTC. This sequence encodes CASSLNAGRNEQFF.